This record concerns one T cell receptor beta chain sequence. Its antigen remains undetermined. No quality values exist for individual bases; no much larger clone is one base distant. In the ViraFEST assay, PBMC were stimulated with viral peptide pools, and antigen-specific CD4+ T cell clonotypes were then identified by expansion using TCR sequencing. After approximately 11 days of culture, CD4+ T cells were isolated with the EasySep CD4+ T cell isolation kit. Participants received two doses of either the BNT162b2 or the mRNA-1273 mRNA SARS-CoV-2 vaccine. None of the healthy vaccine recipients had a prior SARS-CoV-2 infection, which was confirmed by nucleocapsid antibody tests that came back negative both before and after vaccination. Roughly 2.1 million PBMC per well were cultured in IMDM with roughly 5% human AB serum, 10 IU/ml IL-2 and gentamicin, plus 10 ug/ml peptides. Half of the culture medium was replaced with fresh IL-2-containing medium on days 3 and 7. Unless noted otherwise, every peptide stimulation condition was cultured in triplicate wells. PBMC were separated from whole blood using Ficoll-Paque Plus gradient centrifugation and were then either cryopreserved at -140C or used fresh. The overlapping peptide pools covered the spike proteins of SARS-CoV-2 as well as those of the common cold coronaviruses HCoV-NL63, HCoV-OC43 and HCoV-229E. The QIAamp micro DNA kit was used to extract genomic DNA from the cultured CD4+ T cells.

Library preparation used the immunoSEQ multiplex PCR assay. DNA from the cultured, isolated CD4+ T cells was subjected to TCR beta CDR3 sequencing. On the authors' methods: Non-productive TCR sequences were removed, reads were trimmed to the CDR3 region, and CDR3s of at least 7 amino acids were retained. Antigen-specific clonotypes were identified using the MANAFEST web app by comparison of expansion in peptide wells against reference cultures. Positive clones required FDR<0.05 expansion versus reference and all other wells, odds ratio above 5, and frequency above 0.1% in two replicate wells. A clonotype was called cross-reactive if it was significantly expanded both in SARS-CoV-2 spike wells and in at least one common cold coronavirus spike condition. CDR3 similarity was assessed by Levenshtein distance with the stringdist R package, and unrooted trees were built with ape in R 3.6.1. TCRdb obtained this table from immuneACCESS and retained in-frame rearrangements with V and J assigned. These tables miss some clones; where compared with another copy, unresolved V genes account for less than half of the shortfall, and the remainder is unexplained. V, J and clone size were drawn from that table, and D and trimming were deduced from the DNA. Counted in this sample were 84,000 or so clones; over 75% of them appeared once. The ten largest clonotypes hold about 1.2% of the sample.

The data belong to a study of vaccination effects on CD4 cells after COVID-19 (dated by TCRdb to 2022 to 2024). Turning to the overall study: Post-vaccine samples across the study were collected a median of 72 days after the second dose, with a range of 14 to 241. SARS-CoV-2 spike-specific CD4+ TCR repertoires were compared before and after mRNA vaccination in COVID-19 convalescent patients and in infection-naive vaccine recipients. The full study included some 10 COVID-19 convalescent patients and several SARS-CoV-2-naive healthy vaccine recipients. Cultures from other donors in the study were sequenced using the Oncomine TCR Beta short-read assay on an Illumina iSeq 100.

The CDR3 spans 14 residues, from the cysteine through the phenylalanine. The only DNA kept is the CDR3, 42 bases in frame from the first base. Via the germline V gene (reference sequence), CDR1 is LNHDA and CDR2 SQIVND. V gives up 5 bases and J gives up 9 bases, and the segment between their germline ends measures 17 bases. Study-level results and caveats: At late post-vaccination timepoints, both infection-induced and vaccine-induced clones showed marked clonal contraction, consistent with waning T cell responses. The study was limited by a small number of convalescent patients and lacked early post-infection timepoints. In healthy vaccine recipients, vaccine-induced clones were almost all SARS-CoV-2 mono-reactive, with only 1 of 255 cross-reactive with common cold coronaviruses.

The material sequenced was CD4+ T cells from PBMCs cultured with HCoV-OC43 spike peptides, taken after COVID-19 vaccination. The cell subset or site tag for this specimen amounts to: HCoV-OC43 spike overlapping peptide pool stimulation. The rearrangement joined TRBV19 to TRBJ2-4; TRBD1 is a weak D gene call, 6 bases matching. The receptor's source is a human donor who received a COVID-19 vaccine. Here is the DNA: TGTGCCAGTAGTCCACAGGGTTTGGGAGTCATTCAGTACTTC. Its coded protein is CASSPQGLGVIQYF.